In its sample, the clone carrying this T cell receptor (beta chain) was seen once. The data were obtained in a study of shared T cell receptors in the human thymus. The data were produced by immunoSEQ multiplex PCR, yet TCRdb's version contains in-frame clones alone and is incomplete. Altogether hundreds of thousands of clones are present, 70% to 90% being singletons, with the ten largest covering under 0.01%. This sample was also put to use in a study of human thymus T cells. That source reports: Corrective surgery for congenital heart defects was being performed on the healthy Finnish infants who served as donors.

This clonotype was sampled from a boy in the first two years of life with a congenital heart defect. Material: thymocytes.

CDR3 sequence reads: CASSINGQGETEAFF. In nucleotides, the CDR3 is TGTGCCAGCAGCATAAACGGGCAGGGGGAGACTGAAGCTTTCTTT. V gene TRBV9 combines with J gene TRBJ1-1, with TRBD1 matching over 7 bases. There are 15 residues in the CDR3. The junction had 11 bases not matched to a gene; V was cut back by 4 bases and J by 5 bases. Germline CDR1 is SGDLS and CDR2 is YYNGEE. The full variable domain, rest sourced from reference TRBV9 and TRBJ1-1, is DSGVTQTPKHLITATGQRVTLRCSPRSGDLSVYWYQQSLDQGLQFLIQYYNGEERAKGNILERFSAQQFPDLHSELNLSSLELGDSALYFCASSINGQGETEAFFGQGTRLTVV.